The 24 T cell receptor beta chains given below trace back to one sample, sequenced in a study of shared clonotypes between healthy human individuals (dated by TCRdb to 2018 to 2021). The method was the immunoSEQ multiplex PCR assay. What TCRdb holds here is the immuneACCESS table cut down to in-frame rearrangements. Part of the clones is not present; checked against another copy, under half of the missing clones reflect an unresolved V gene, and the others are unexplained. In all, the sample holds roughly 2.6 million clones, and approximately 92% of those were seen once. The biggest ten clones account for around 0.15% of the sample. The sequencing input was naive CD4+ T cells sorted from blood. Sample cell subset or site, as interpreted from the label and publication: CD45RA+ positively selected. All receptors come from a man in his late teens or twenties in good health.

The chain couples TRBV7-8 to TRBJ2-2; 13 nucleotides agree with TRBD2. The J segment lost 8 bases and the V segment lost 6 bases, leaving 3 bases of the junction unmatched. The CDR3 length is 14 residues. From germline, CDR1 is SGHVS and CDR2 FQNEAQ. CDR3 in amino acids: CASSSGLAGGELFF. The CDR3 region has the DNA TGTGCCAGCAGTTCGGGACTAGCGGGAGGGGAGCTGTTTTTT.

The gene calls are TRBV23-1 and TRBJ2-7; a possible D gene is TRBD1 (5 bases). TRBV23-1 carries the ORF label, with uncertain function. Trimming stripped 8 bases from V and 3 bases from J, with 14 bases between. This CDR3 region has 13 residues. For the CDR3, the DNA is TGCGCCAGCGGGGATCAGGGTTTCTACGAGCAGTACTTC. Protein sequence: CASGDQGFYEQYF.

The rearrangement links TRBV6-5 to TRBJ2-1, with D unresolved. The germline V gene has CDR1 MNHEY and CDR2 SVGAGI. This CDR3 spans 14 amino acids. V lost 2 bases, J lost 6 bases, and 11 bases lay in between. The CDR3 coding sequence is TGTGCCAGCAGTTACCGGTTAGCTATCAATGAGCAGTTCTTC. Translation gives CASSYRLAINEQFF.

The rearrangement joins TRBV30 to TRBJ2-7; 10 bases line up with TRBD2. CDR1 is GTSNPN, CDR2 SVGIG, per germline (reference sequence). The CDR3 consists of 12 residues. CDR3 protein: CAFGTSAYEQYF. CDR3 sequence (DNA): TGTGCATTCGGGACTAGCGCGTACGAGCAGTACTTC.

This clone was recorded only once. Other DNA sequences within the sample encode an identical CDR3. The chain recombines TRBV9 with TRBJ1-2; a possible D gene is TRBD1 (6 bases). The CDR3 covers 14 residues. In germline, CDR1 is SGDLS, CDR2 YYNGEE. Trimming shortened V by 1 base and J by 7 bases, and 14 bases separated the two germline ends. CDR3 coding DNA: TGTGCCAGCAGCGTATCCCAGGGGTTGGGTGGCTACACCTTC. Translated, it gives CASSVSQGLGGYTF.

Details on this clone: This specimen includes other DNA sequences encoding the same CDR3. CDR3 protein: CASGLQGNTEAFF. CDR3 DNA sequence: TGTGCTAGTGGATTACAGGGGAACACTGAAGCTTTCTTT. The chain links TRBV12-5 to TRBJ1-1; possibly TRBD1 for D (6 bases). Germline V gene sequence: CDR1 LGHNT, CDR2 FRNRAP. V lost 6 bases and J lost 1, with 9 bases in between. CDR3 length: 13 residues.

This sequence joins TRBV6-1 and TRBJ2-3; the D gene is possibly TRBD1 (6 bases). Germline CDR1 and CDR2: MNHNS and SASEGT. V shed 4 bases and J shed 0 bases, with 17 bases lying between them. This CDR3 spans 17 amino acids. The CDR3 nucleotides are TGTGCCAGCAGTGTCAGGACAGTTCTATCTAGCACAGATACGCAGTATTTT. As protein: CASSVRTVLSSTDTQYF.

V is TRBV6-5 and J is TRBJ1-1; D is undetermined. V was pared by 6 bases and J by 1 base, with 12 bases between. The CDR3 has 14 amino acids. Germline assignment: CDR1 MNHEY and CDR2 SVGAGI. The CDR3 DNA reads TGTGCCAGCAGAGAGAAGGGCCCGAACACTGAAGCTTTCTTT. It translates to CASREKGPNTEAFF.

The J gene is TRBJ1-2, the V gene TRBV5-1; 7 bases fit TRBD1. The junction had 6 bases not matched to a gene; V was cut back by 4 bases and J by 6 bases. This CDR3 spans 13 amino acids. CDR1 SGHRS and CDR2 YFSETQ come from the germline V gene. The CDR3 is CASSKTGIDGYTF. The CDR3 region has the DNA TGCGCCAGCAGCAAGACAGGGATCGATGGCTACACCTTC.

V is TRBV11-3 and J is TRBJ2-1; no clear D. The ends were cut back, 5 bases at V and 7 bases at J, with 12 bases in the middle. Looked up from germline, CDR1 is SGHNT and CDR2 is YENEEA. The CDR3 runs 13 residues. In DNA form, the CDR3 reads TGTGCCAGCAGCGAACCCAATGGGAATGAGCAGTTCTTC. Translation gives CASSEPNGNEQFF.

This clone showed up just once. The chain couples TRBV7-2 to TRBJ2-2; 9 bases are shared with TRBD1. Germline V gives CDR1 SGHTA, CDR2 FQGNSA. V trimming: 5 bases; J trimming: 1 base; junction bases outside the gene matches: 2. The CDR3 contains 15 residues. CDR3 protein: CASSAGQGNTGELFF. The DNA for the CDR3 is TGTGCCAGCAGCGCGGGACAGGGGAACACCGGGGAGCTGTTTTTT.

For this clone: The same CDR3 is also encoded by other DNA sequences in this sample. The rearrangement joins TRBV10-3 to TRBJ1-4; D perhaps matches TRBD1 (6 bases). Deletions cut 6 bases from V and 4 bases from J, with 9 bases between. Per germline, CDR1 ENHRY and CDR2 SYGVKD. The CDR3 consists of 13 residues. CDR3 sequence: CAIRGHVNEKLFF. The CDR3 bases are TGTGCCATCAGGGGACACGTTAATGAAAAACTGTTTTTT.

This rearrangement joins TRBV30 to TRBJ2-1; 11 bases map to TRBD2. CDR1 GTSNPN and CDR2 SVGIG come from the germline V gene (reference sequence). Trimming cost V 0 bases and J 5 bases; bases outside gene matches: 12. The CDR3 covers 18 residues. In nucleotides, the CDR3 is TGTGCCTGGAGTGTATTGAGAAAGACTAGCGGGATAAACAATGAGCAGTTCTTC. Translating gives CAWSVLRKTSGINNEQFF.

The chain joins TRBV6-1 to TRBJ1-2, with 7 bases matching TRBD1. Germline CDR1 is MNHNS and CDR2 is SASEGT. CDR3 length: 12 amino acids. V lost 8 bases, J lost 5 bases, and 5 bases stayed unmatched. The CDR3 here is CASDRERYGYTF. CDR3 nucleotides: TGTGCCAGCGACAGGGAGAGGTATGGCTACACCTTC.

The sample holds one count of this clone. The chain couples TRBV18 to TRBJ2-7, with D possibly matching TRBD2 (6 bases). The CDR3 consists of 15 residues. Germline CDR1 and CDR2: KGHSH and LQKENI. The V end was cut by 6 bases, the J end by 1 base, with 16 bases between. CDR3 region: CASSERRGSSYEQYF. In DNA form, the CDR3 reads TGTGCCAGCTCGGAACGACGGGGGAGTTCCTACGAGCAGTACTTC. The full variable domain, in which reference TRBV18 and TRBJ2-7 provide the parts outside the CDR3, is NAGVMQNPRHLVRRRGQEARLRCSPMKGHSHVYWYRQLPEEGLKFMVYLQKENIIDESGMPKERFSAEFPKEGPSILRIQQVVRGDSAAYFCASSERRGSSYEQYFGPGTRLTVT.

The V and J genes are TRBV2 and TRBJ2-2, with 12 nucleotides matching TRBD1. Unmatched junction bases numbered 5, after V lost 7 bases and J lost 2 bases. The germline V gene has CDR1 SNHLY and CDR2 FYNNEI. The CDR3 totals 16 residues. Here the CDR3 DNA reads TGTGCCAGCATCCCCGGGACAGGGGGCAACACCGGGGAGCTGTTTTTT. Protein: CASIPGTGGNTGELFF.

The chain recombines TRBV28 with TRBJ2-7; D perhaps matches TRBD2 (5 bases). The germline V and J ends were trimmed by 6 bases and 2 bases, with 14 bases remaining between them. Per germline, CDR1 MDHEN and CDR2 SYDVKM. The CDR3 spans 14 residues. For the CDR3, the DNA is TGTGCCAGCAGCCCGATCGGGGTAACCTACGAGCAGTACTTC. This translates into CASSPIGVTYEQYF.

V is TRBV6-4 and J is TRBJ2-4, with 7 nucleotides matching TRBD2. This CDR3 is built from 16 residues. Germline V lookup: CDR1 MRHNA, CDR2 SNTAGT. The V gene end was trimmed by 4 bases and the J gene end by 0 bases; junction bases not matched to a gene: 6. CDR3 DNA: TGTGCCAGCAGTGCAGAGGGAGGGCTAGCCAAAAACATTCAGTACTTC. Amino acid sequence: CASSAEGGLAKNIQYF.

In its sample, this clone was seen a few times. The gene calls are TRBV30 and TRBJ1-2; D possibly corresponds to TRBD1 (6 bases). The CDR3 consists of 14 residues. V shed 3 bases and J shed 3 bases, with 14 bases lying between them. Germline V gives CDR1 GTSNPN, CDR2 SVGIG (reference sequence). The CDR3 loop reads CAWRGGNRDYGYTF. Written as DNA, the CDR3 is TGTGCCTGGAGAGGGGGAAACCGGGACTATGGCTACACCTTC. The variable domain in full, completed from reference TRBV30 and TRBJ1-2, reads SQTIHQWPATLVQPVGSPLSLECTVEGTSNPNLYWYRQAAGRGLQLLFYSVGIGQISSEVPQNLSASRPQDRQFILSSKKLLLSDSGFYLCAWRGGNRDYGYTFGSGTRLTVV.

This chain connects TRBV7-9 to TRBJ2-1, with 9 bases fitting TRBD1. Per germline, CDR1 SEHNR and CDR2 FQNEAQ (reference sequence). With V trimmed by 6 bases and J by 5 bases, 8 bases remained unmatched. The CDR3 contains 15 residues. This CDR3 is CASSPGTGSNNEQFF. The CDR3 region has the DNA TGTGCCAGCAGTCCCGGGACAGGGTCTAACAATGAGCAGTTCTTC.

The CDR3 region has the DNA TGTGCCAGCAGTAACCGGGCCTCGGGAGGCTACACCTTC. Amino acid sequence: CASSNRASGGYTF. This chain uses TRBV6-5 with TRBJ1-2; the D is unclear. Germline CDR1 reads MNHEY; CDR2 reads SVGAGI. The V gene lost 5 bases and the J gene lost 8 bases, with 15 bases spanning the gap. CDR3 length: 13 amino acids.

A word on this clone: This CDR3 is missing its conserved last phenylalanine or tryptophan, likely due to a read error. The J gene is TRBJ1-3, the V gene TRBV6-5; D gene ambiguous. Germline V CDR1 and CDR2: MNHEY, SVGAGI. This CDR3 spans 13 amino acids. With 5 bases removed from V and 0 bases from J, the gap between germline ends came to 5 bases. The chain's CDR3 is CASSRGSGNTIYL. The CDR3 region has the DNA TGTGCCAGCAGTAGAGGCTCTGGAAACACCATATATCTT.

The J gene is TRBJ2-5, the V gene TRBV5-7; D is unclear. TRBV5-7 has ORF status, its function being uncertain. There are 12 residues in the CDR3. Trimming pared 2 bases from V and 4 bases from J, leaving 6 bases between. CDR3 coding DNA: TGTGCCAGCAGCTTCCCATTAGAGACCCAGTACTTC. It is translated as CASSFPLETQYF.

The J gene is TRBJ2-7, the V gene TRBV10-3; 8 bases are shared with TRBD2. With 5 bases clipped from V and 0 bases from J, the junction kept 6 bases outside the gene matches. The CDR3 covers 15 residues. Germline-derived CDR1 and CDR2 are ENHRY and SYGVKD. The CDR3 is CAISPGLVLSYEQYF. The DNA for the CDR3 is TGTGCCATCAGTCCGGGACTAGTCCTCTCCTACGAGCAGTACTTC.